Listed here are 20 T cell receptor beta chains from one sample, sequenced in a study of blood T cell repertoires in COVID-19. Clones were sequenced by immunoSEQ multiplex PCR, and TCRdb holds only the in-frame ones, with some missing. The data show tens of thousands of clones, approximately 72% seen once. The sample was peripheral blood. The receptors were gathered from a man aged 80 or over with acute or convalescent COVID-19.

J is TRBJ1-5 and V is TRBV6-2 or TRBV6-3, with D tentatively TRBD1 (5 bases). Between the trimmed V and J ends, which lost 2 bases and 3 bases, there was a span of 8 bases. This CDR3 is 14 amino acids long. Looked up from germline, CDR1 is MNHEY and CDR2 is SVGEGT. In nucleotides, the CDR3 is TGTGCCAGCAGTTACGCCAGGGTCAATCAGCCCCAGCATTTT. It yields the protein CASSYARVNQPQHF.

The chain is built from TRBV3-1 (or the pseudogene TRBV3-2) and TRBJ2-7, with 7 bases aligning to TRBD2. The CDR3 sequence is 15 residues long. Germline CDR1 and CDR2: LGHDT and YNNKEL (reference sequence). With V trimmed by 4 bases and J by 0 bases, 6 bases remained unmatched. CDR3 loop: CASSRRGGNSYEQYF. CDR3 DNA: TGTGCCAGCAGCCGACGCGGGGGTAACTCCTACGAGCAGTACTTC.

The rearrangement links TRBV7-6 to TRBJ2-7; 16 nucleotides match TRBD2. CDR3 size: 16 residues. After removal of 3 bases from V and 6 bases from J, the junction contained 5 bases not matched to a gene. CDR1 and CDR2 (germline): SGHVS, FNYEAQ. For the CDR3, the DNA is TGTGCCAGCAGCTTCGGGACTAGCGGGGGGGCTAGCGAGCAGTACTTC. This codes for CASSFGTSGGASEQYF. Combining the CDR3 with reference TRBV7-6 and TRBJ2-7 gives the whole variable domain GAGVSQSPRYKVTKRGQDVALRCDPISGHVSLYWYRQALGQGPEFLTYFNYEAQQDKSGLPNDRFSAERPEGSISTLTIQRTEQRDSAMYRCASSFGTSGGASEQYFGPGTRLTVT.

The rearrangement uses TRBV29-1 and TRBJ2-7; 9 nucleotides align to TRBD1. Germline V gives CDR1 SQVTM, CDR2 ANQGSEA. The CDR3 totals 14 residues. Germline trimming cut 2 bases from V and 2 bases from J; bases unmatched to any gene: 4. The CDR3 nucleotides are TGCAGCGTTGAACCGGACAGGGGTACCTACGAGCAGTACTTC. Protein sequence: CSVEPDRGTYEQYF.

The gene calls are TRBV11-3 and TRBJ2-1, with TRBD2 matching over 12 bases. This CDR3 has 16 residues. V lost 1 base to trimming and J lost 2 bases; unmatched junction nucleotides: 0. CDR1 and CDR2 (germline): SGHNT, YENEEA. The CDR3 DNA reads TGTGCCAGCAGCTTAGGACTAGCGGGGGCCTACAATGAGCAGTTCTTC. The encoded protein is CASSLGLAGAYNEQFF.

This CDR3 is CASSSGPGREVEQFF. CDR3 DNA: TGTGCCAGCAGTTCCGGTCCAGGGAGGGAGGTTGAGCAGTTCTTC. V gene TRBV27 combines with J gene TRBJ2-1, with 7 bases lining up with TRBD2. Looked up from germline, CDR1 is MNHEY and CDR2 is SMNVEV (reference sequence). The CDR3 is made up of 15 amino acids. V trimming: 4 bases; J trimming: 9 bases; junction bases outside the gene matches: 12.

The V and J genes are TRBV6-5 and TRBJ2-7; 7 bases are a match to TRBD1. Trimming removed 6 bases from V and 3 bases from J; junction bases left unmatched: 8. This CDR3 has 14 residues. CDR1 MNHEY and CDR2 SVGAGI come from the germline V gene. The CDR3 protein is CASRKAGTDYEQYF. CDR3 in DNA: TGTGCCAGCAGAAAAGCCGGGACAGACTACGAGCAGTACTTC.

V and J are TRBV3-1 (or the pseudogene TRBV3-2) and TRBJ2-6; TRBD2 matches 11 bases. The germline V gene encodes CDR1 LGHDT and CDR2 YNNKEL (reference sequence). The CDR3 consists of 21 residues. Trimming cost V 4 bases and J 0 bases; bases outside gene matches: 14. CDR3 sequence (DNA): TGTGCCAGCAGCCGACTCGCATCTAGCGGGGGGAAATTCTCTGGGGCCAACGTCCTGACTTTC. Translated, it gives CASSRLASSGGKFSGANVLTF.

This clone was seen a single time. The chain joins TRBV6-5 to TRBJ2-3; tentative D call: TRBD2 (6 bases). Trimming took 8 bases from V and 0 from J, leaving 12 bases between them. Germline-derived CDR1 and CDR2 are MNHEY and SVGAGI. This CDR3 comprises 14 residues. Here the CDR3 DNA reads TGTGCCAGCGGCCGGGACTCTAGCACAGATACGCAGTATTTT. As protein: CASGRDSSTDTQYF.

This sequence joins TRBV19 and TRBJ2-7; 7 positions agree with TRBD1. Germline assignment: CDR1 LNHDA and CDR2 SQIVND (reference sequence). The CDR3 loop spans 12 amino acids. The V gene end was trimmed by 10 bases and the J gene end by 1 base; junction bases not matched to a gene: 4. The chain's CDR3 is CATRDRSYEQYF. The CDR3 nucleotides read TGTGCCACTCGGGACAGATCCTACGAGCAGTACTTC.

The chain recombines TRBV4-1 with TRBJ2-7; 8 nucleotides line up with TRBD1. CDR1 MGHRA and CDR2 YSYEKL come from the germline V gene. With V trimmed by 4 bases and J by 6 bases, 11 bases remained unmatched. The CDR3 extends over 15 amino acids. DNA for the CDR3: TGCGCCAGCAGCCGCTCCGGGCAGGGGGCTTTCGAGCAGTACTTC. Its protein product is CASSRSGQGAFEQYF.

The chain employs TRBV27 and TRBJ1-4; D is ambiguous. Germline-derived CDR1 and CDR2 are MNHEY and SMNVEV (reference sequence). Trimming took 5 bases from V and 4 from J, leaving 17 bases between them. The CDR3 is made up of 16 amino acids. CDR3 amino acids: CASSTRYGEHNEKLFF. In nucleotides, the CDR3 is TGTGCCAGCAGTACCCGATACGGGGAGCATAATGAAAAACTGTTTTTT. Using reference TRBV27 and TRBJ1-4 for the parts outside the CDR3, the full variable domain is EAQVTQNPRYLITVTGKKLTVTCSQNMNHEYMSWYRQDPGLGLRQIYYSMNVEVTDKGDVPEGYKVSRKEKRNFPLILESPSPNQTSLYFCASSTRYGEHNEKLFFGSGTQLSVL.

The chain is built from TRBV14 and TRBJ2-1; D call uncertain. Germline V gene sequence: CDR1 SGHDN, CDR2 FVKESK. V was pared by 3 bases and J by 6 bases, with 18 bases between. CDR3 length: 16 amino acids. DNA for the CDR3: TGTGCCAGCAGCCATTCCCACCCACTCCTTAGCAATGAGCAGTTCTTC. Its protein is CASSHSHPLLSNEQFF.

This sequence joins TRBV19 and TRBJ1-2, with 10 bases matching TRBD1. CDR1 is LNHDA, CDR2 SQIVND, per germline (reference sequence). The CDR3 is made up of 15 amino acids. Losses at the gene ends were 5 bases for V and 8 bases for J; bases not matched to a gene: 11. The CDR3 DNA reads TGTGCCAGTAGTCTGAATCCGGGACAGGGGAGCGGCTACACCTTC. Translation gives CASSLNPGQGSGYTF.

The CDR3 DNA follows: TGTGCCAGCAGCGCCTTCACAGACGCGAACACCGGGGAGCTGTTTTTT. Protein: CASSAFTDANTGELFF. The chain combines TRBV9 with TRBJ2-2; D gene unclear. In germline, CDR1 is SGDLS, CDR2 YYNGEE. This CDR3 contains 16 residues. V was shortened by 3 bases and J by 0 bases, with 12 bases between the two germline ends.

The rearrangement uses TRBV15 and TRBJ2-1, with no clear D. The CDR3 spans 14 residues. Germline V lookup: CDR1 LNHNV, CDR2 YYDKDF (reference sequence). The V and J ends lost 1 base and 6 bases respectively, with 10 bases between them. The CDR3 here is CATSRGLLANEQFF. The CDR3 DNA follows: TGTGCCACCAGCAGAGGGCTCCTCGCCAATGAGCAGTTCTTC.

The chain joins TRBV9 to TRBJ1-1, with TRBD1 matching over 8 bases. Germline loops: CDR1 SGDLS, CDR2 YYNGEE. The CDR3 totals 14 residues. J gave up 1 base and V 7 bases, and 6 bases lay outside the gene matches. The CDR3 spells CASVGTGQNTEAFF. DNA for the CDR3: TGTGCCAGCGTAGGGACAGGTCAGAACACTGAAGCTTTCTTT.

CDR3 region: CASSFGGGDAYEQYF. CDR3 coding DNA: TGTGCCAGCAGCTTCGGCGGGGGCGACGCCTACGAGCAGTACTTC. The genes are TRBV7-8 and TRBJ2-7; maybe TRBD2 (7 bases). Trimming stripped 3 bases from V and 2 bases from J, with 14 bases between. The CDR3 extends over 15 amino acids. In germline, CDR1 is SGHVS, CDR2 FQNEAQ.

The chain joins TRBV7-6 to TRBJ2-7, with 7 bases identical to TRBD1. The CDR3 runs to 16 residues. The V gene's germline CDR1 is SGHVS and CDR2 FNYEAQ. V lost 4 bases and J lost 3; bases outside the gene matches: 12. The CDR3 region has the DNA TGTGCCAGCAGCTCCGTTCCGACAGGGAAGGACTACGAGCAGTACTTC. It encodes CASSSVPTGKDYEQYF.

This clone came up once. V and J are TRBV24-1 and TRBJ1-2; D might be TRBD1 (6 bases). V lost 4 bases and J lost 9, with 11 bases in between. CDR1 KGHDR and CDR2 SFDVKD come from the germline V gene. The CDR3 length is 12 residues. CDR3 loop: CATSEAGVSYTF. The CDR3 nucleotides read TGTGCCACCAGTGAGGCAGGGGTAAGCTACACCTTC.